This T cell receptor beta chain was sequenced in a study of glioma-infiltrating T cells after dendritic cell vaccination (dated by TCRdb to 2016 to 2017). In the study overall: A cohort of some 15 glioblastoma patients from Phase I and II dendritic cell vaccination trials was included, of whom 9 were newly diagnosed and 6 had recurrent disease. Each patient was given three intradermal dendritic cell vaccine injections, spaced two weeks apart, in the arm below the axilla. To make the vaccine, monocyte-derived dendritic cells were cultured for under eight days with IL-4 and GM-CSF and then pulsed overnight with autologous tumor lysate. Survival after dendritic cell vaccination was correlated with TCR sequencing metrics such as TIL content and the overlap between tumor and blood repertoires. Deep sequencing of TCR beta CDR3 regions was used to quantify tumor-infiltrating lymphocyte content and compare tumor and blood repertoires in dendritic cell-vaccinated glioblastoma patients. Between the early 2000s and the early 2010s, patients were given autologous tumor lysate-pulsed dendritic cell vaccination. Study-level results and caveats: TCR clonality showed no direct relationship with survival, which suggests that a diverse polyclonal response may matter. The cohort was small and heterogeneous, few patients had complete blood and tumor sets, and even fewer had initial-recurrent tumor pairs. After dendritic cell vaccination, a higher estimated pretreatment TIL content predicted longer time to progression and longer overall survival. The response model built on TCR overlap across three groups was characterized as speculative, with prospective validation still needed.

Notes on this clone: This receptor's antigen is unknown. Base qualities are not at hand, and no much larger clone is one base apart.

The immunoSEQ assay amplified TCRB CDR3 regions from 1.5 to 2.5 micrograms of genomic DNA, or from all available DNA when less than that amount was available. The multiplex PCR employed 60 forward primers targeting TCR V beta segments and 13 reverse primers targeting J beta segments. To estimate the number of reads per starting template, synthetic control templates were added to each sample at limiting dilution. Reads of 87 bp were generated by sequencing on the Illumina HiSeq System. Turning to the authors' computational methods: To remove PCR and sequencing errors, closely related sequences were merged with a nearest neighbor algorithm. TCR overlap was measured as the percentage of unique tumor TCR beta sequences also present in the same patient's peripheral blood. Imported from immuneACCESS, the table was reduced by TCRdb to in-frame sequences with V and J called. These copies leave out some clones; in studies compared against another copy, an unresolved V gene accounts for under half, and the cause of the remainder is not known. The D gene and trimming were derived from the DNA, and the V and J assignments and clone size from that table. The sample table shows about 92,000 clones, and more than 75% are seen once. The ten largest clonotypes hold 15% to 19% of the sample.

Patients were selected on the basis of adequate residual fresh-frozen tumor tissue and more than two years of available survival data. An isocitrate dehydrogenase mutation was not carried by any of the glioblastoma patients, although molecular status was otherwise variable. PBMC were collected before vaccination, two weeks after the third vaccination, and at tumor progression if progression occurred. The Qiagen DNeasy Blood extraction Kit was used to extract genomic DNA. The CDR3 covers 16 residues, taking in both the cysteine and the phenylalanine. Of the read, only the CDR3 DNA is kept; its 48 bases are in frame from base 1. Here V drops 4 bases and J drops 4 bases, and the junction holds 9 bases not matched to any gene. Taken from the germline V gene (reference sequence), the CDR1 and CDR2 loops are SGHNT and YYREEE.

The TCR sequence derives from a human donor with glioblastoma. This material consisted of blood, taken before dendritic cell vaccination. Recombination linked TRBV5-4 to TRBJ1-5; 9 bases in the junction line up with TRBD1. Here the CDR3 is given as CASSVGGQGKNQPQHF. DNA sequence: TGTGCCAGCAGCGTGGGAGGACAGGGGAAGAATCAGCCCCAGCATTTT.